The TCR beta chain described here comes from a study of cytotoxic CD8 clonotypes in ibrutinib-treated CLL. Study-wide results and caveats: Public clonotypes showed up rarely, and on treatment they shrank or held steady. Patients had baseline clonality above age-matched healthy donors, and this clonality moved with circulating CD8+ T-cell counts.

The germline V gene has CDR1 LNHDA and CDR2 SQIVND (reference sequence). This CDR3 region has 15 residues. V dropped 1 base and J dropped 1 base, with 10 bases sitting between them. This table comes from immunoSEQ multiplex PCR, and its TCRdb copy is limited to in-frame clones, with some not included. Altogether around 150,000 clones are present, roughly 88% being singletons, with the ten largest covering over 2.5%. Comment on this clone: What it binds is unknown.

V and J are TRBV19 and TRBJ1-2, with D hard to call. Sequenced here: PBMCs, sampled at disease progression, from a patient treated with ibrutinib. The receptor comes from a human donor with chronic lymphocytic leukemia. CDR3 protein: CASSIVTPSNYGYTF. The CDR3 DNA follows: TGTGCCAGTAGTATAGTAACCCCAAGTAACTATGGCTACACCTTC.